The rows below give T cell receptor beta chains drawn from one sample of a study of cytomegalovirus exposure and HLA in healthy donors. The protocol was immunoSEQ multiplex PCR, while the TCRdb copy is restricted to in-frame clones and leaves out a portion. The sample yields fewer than 180,000 clones, less than 85% seen once. The sequenced sample consisted of PBMCs. The receptor source for this set is a man aged 50-60 years in good health and CMV-seropositive. Both conserved end residues are part of each CDR3.

length,J,V,CDR3
18,TRBJ1-4,TRBV25-1,CASSEYLGTGGPNEKLFF
15,TRBJ1-5,TRBV6-5,CASSYNRVAGQPQHF
14,TRBJ2-1,TRBV6-5,CASRTLGGADEQFF
16,TRBJ2-2,TRBV18,CASSPRDRANTGELFF
15,TRBJ2-5,TRBV2,CASSDIQGGQETQYF
15,TRBJ2-5,TRBV5-1,CASSFGTGNQETQYF
14,TRBJ2-1,TRBV5-1,CASRTSGAYNEQFF
15,TRBJ2-7,TRBV7-8,CASSLVVGGNDEQYF
15,TRBJ2-1,TRBV4-1,CASSQEESSYNEQFF
13,TRBJ1-5,TRBV7-9,CASSPPLGQPQHF
15,TRBJ1-5,TRBV5-1,CASSPGQRVNQPQHF
18,TRBJ2-5,TRBV28,CASSSRSWTSGSGETQYF
15,TRBJ2-2,TRBV6-1,CASSVAGAATGELFF
16,TRBJ2-3,TRBV6-6,CASSQLAEASTDTQYF
16,TRBJ1-1,TRBV18,CASSPSQGAIDTEAFF
12,TRBJ2-4,TRBV9,CASSIDTNIQYF
14,TRBJ2-7,TRBV13,CASRTSGRSYEQYF
14,TRBJ1-1,TRBV15,CATSRYRTGTEAFF
15,TRBJ1-6,TRBV5-6,CASSLVGSYNSPLHF
15,TRBJ2-2,TRBV7-9,CSSSLGQGSTGELFF
13,TRBJ2-7,TRBV28,CASSLTGIYEQYF
13,TRBJ2-5,TRBV5-1,CASSVFGGETQYF
12,TRBJ2-3,TRBV28,CASSPRQATQYF
14,TRBJ1-2,TRBV5-4,CASSYPTGLNGYTF
16,TRBJ1-3,TRBV25-1,CASSESPPGSGNTIYF
15,TRBJ2-1,TRBV5-4,CASSWDRGSYNEQFF
16,TRBJ2-2,TRBV6-1,CASSGTSVLNTGELFF
15,TRBJ2-7,TRBV5-1,CASSSSGTNSYEQYF
14,TRBJ2-5,TRBV2,CASSEARDYQTQYF
13,TRBJ1-2,TRBV30,CAWGGQGAAGYTF
17,TRBJ2-2,TRBV27,CASSFRDELGGTGELFF
15,TRBJ1-1,TRBV9,CASSASGVMNTEAFF
12,TRBJ2-7,TRBV29-1,CSVSLAIDEQYF